This passage covers 26 T cell receptor beta chains from one sample sequenced in a study of blood T cell repertoires in COVID-19. TCRdb's table, derived via immunoSEQ multiplex PCR, lists solely in-frame clones and lacks some. The sample gives more than 55,000 clones, around 79% of which show up once; roughly 3.2% is in the top ten. The source material was peripheral blood. The source of these receptors is a man in his sixties with acute or convalescent COVID-19.

V and J are TRBV28 and TRBJ1-2, with D possibly TRBD1 on 6 matching bases. Germline values: CDR1 MDHEN, CDR2 SYDVKM. The CDR3 loop spans 13 amino acids. V gave up 6 bases and J gave up 8 bases, with 16 bases separating them. As DNA, the CDR3 is TGTGCCAGCAGACGTTTGACAGGCATGGGCTACACCTTC. Amino acids: CASRRLTGMGYTF.

The chain has TRBV5-5 and TRBJ1-2; a possible D gene is TRBD1 (5 bases). In germline, CDR1 is SGHKS, CDR2 YYEKEE (reference sequence). The CDR3 extends over 14 amino acids. Trimming stripped 4 bases from V and 4 bases from J, with 14 bases between. CDR3 loop: CASSPLGDSYGYTF. The CDR3, as DNA: TGTGCCAGCAGCCCCCTTGGAGACAGCTATGGCTACACCTTC.

This chain connects TRBV7-9 to TRBJ1-6, with D possibly matching TRBD1 (5 bases). The CDR3 totals 14 residues. Germline-derived CDR1 and CDR2 are SEHNR and FQNEAQ (reference sequence). V shed 3 bases and J shed 8 bases, with 11 bases lying between them. The DNA of the CDR3 is TGTGCCAGCAGCTTTACAGGCGAATATTCACCCCTCCACTTT. It encodes CASSFTGEYSPLHF.

The chain combines TRBV5-4 with TRBJ1-1, with a possible D match to TRBD1 (6 bases). Germline CDR1 reads SGHNT; CDR2 reads YYREEE (reference sequence). V was shortened by 0 bases and J by 3 bases, with 6 bases between the two germline ends. The CDR3 is 13 residues long. CDR3 amino acids: CASSLAGDTEAFF. CDR3 coding DNA: TGTGCCAGCAGCTTGGCAGGGGACACTGAAGCTTTCTTT.

The chain combines TRBV5-4 with TRBJ2-1, with 12 bases matching TRBD2. The J segment lost 4 bases and the V segment lost 6 bases, leaving 2 bases of the junction unmatched. CDR3 length: 14 residues. The germline V gene has CDR1 SGHNT and CDR2 YYREEE (reference sequence). In DNA, the CDR3 is TGTGCCAGCACTAGCGGGGGGGTATACAATGAGCAGTTCTTC. This encodes CASTSGGVYNEQFF.

The rearrangement links TRBV7-9 to TRBJ1-4; 7 bases fit TRBD1. Trimming removed 8 bases from V and 8 bases from J; junction bases left unmatched: 11. The CDR3 has 14 residues. The germline gives CDR1 SEHNR, CDR2 FQNEAQ (reference sequence). CDR3 bases: TGTGCCAGCGGCCGCGACAGGGCGAGAGAAAAACTGTTTTTT. This translates into CASGRDRAREKLFF.

This clone has a handful of counts. The chain couples TRBV6-2 or TRBV6-3 to TRBJ1-3; TRBD1 is a possible D gene (6 bases). Trimming shortened V by 0 bases and J by 3 bases, and 9 bases separated the two germline ends. The germline CDR1 and CDR2 sequences are MNHEY and SVGEGT. This CDR3 has 15 amino acids. The CDR3: CASSYSRGSGNTIYF. The CDR3 DNA reads as TGTGCCAGCAGTTACTCCAGGGGAAGTGGAAACACCATATATTTT.

The V gene is TRBV7-2, the J gene TRBJ2-5; 10 positions agree with TRBD2. CDR1 and CDR2 from the germline V gene are SGHTA and FQGNSA. Germline trimming cut 3 bases from V and 14 bases from J; bases unmatched to any gene: 12. The CDR3 is 14 amino acids. The CDR3 reads CASSLSGLAEVAYF. For the CDR3, the DNA is TGTGCCAGCAGCTTGTCCGGACTAGCGGAAGTTGCTTACTTC.

The V and J genes are TRBV11-3 and TRBJ2-3; D gene unclear. Trimming removed 5 bases at V and 2 bases at J, with 8 bases between. This CDR3 is 13 amino acids long. Germline-derived CDR1 and CDR2 are SGHNT and YENEEA. CDR3 DNA: TGTGCCAGCAGCCCGCGTATCACAGATACGCAGTATTTT. Protein product: CASSPRITDTQYF.

The CDR3 nucleotides are TGTGCCAGCAGCTTAGGACCGGGACAGGGATATAGCAATCAGCCCCAGCATTTT. It yields the protein CASSLGPGQGYSNQPQHF. The chain combines TRBV7-9 with TRBJ1-5; 9 nucleotides line up with TRBD1. Per germline, CDR1 SEHNR and CDR2 FQNEAQ (reference sequence). There are 18 residues in the CDR3. Losses at the gene ends were 1 base for V and 0 bases for J; bases not matched to a gene: 7.

V usage is TRBV7-9 and J usage is TRBJ1-2, with D maybe TRBD1 (5 bases). The germline gives CDR1 SEHNR, CDR2 FQNEAQ (reference sequence). The germline V and J ends were trimmed by 5 bases and 4 bases, with 14 bases remaining between them. The CDR3 consists of 14 residues. CDR3 nucleotides: TGTGCCAGCAGCACTCCTGGTCAGGGCTATGGCTACACCTTC. As protein: CASSTPGQGYGYTF.

The chain joins TRBV19 to TRBJ1-6, with 8 bases identical to TRBD1. This CDR3 region has 13 residues. The germline V gene has CDR1 LNHDA and CDR2 SQIVND (reference sequence). V dropped 7 bases and J dropped 10; count of bases not matched to a gene: 6. CDR3 region: CASTSDRVSPLHF. The CDR3 region has the DNA TGTGCCAGTACCTCGGACAGGGTATCACCCCTCCACTTT.

This clone has only one observation. The chain has TRBV19 and TRBJ1-4; D is ambiguous. This CDR3 is 13 amino acids long. CDR1 is LNHDA, CDR2 SQIVND, per germline (reference sequence). V was trimmed by 6 bases and J by 3 bases, leaving 8 bases between them. CDR3 in amino acids: CASSDIPNEKLFF. DNA for the CDR3: TGTGCCAGTAGCGACATCCCTAATGAAAAACTGTTTTTT.

The J gene is TRBJ1-6, the V gene TRBV2; TRBD1 matches at 10 bases. There are 16 residues in the CDR3. The trim removed 4 bases at V and 10 bases at J, leaving 10 bases unmatched. Germline CDR1 reads SNHLY; CDR2 reads FYNNEI. CDR3 amino acids: CASSVWFGQGESPLHF. DNA for the CDR3: TGTGCCAGCAGTGTGTGGTTCGGACAGGGGGAATCACCCCTCCACTTT. Supplemented by reference TRBV2 and TRBJ1-6, the full variable domain reads EPEVTQTPSHQVTQMGQEVILRCVPISNHLYFYWYRQILGQKVEFLVSFYNNEISEKSEIFDDQFSVERPDGSNFTLKIRSTKLEDSAMYFCASSVWFGQGESPLHFGNGTRLTVT.

V usage is TRBV10-3 and J usage is TRBJ2-7; 7 nucleotides match TRBD2. Germline lookup yields CDR1 ENHRY and CDR2 SYGVKD. The CDR3 consists of 13 residues. V shed 6 bases and J 5 bases; nucleotides not matched to a gene: 7. CDR3 amino acids: CAIRGRAGDEQYF. The CDR3 nucleotides are TGTGCCATCAGGGGGCGGGCGGGGGACGAGCAGTACTTC.

The chain carries TRBV7-2 and TRBJ1-2; tentatively, D is TRBD1 (6 bases). Between the trimmed V and J ends, which lost 5 bases and 0 bases, there was a span of 19 bases. The CDR3 contains 17 residues. The germline gives CDR1 SGHTA, CDR2 FQGNSA. The CDR3 reads CASSPTGSALSNYGYTF. CDR3 in DNA: TGTGCCAGCAGCCCAACAGGGTCAGCCCTTTCTAACTATGGCTACACCTTC.

This rearrangement joins TRBV5-1 to TRBJ1-2, with a possible D match to TRBD1 (5 bases). The CDR3 loop spans 14 amino acids. V was clipped by 0 bases and J by 4 bases, with 10 bases between them. Looked up from germline, CDR1 is SGHRS and CDR2 is YFSETQ. The chain's CDR3 is CASSLARDGYGYTF. The CDR3 nucleotides are TGCGCCAGCAGCTTGGCCAGGGATGGCTATGGCTACACCTTC.

This clone was observed a few times. The chain has TRBV9 and TRBJ1-5; D perhaps matches TRBD1 (5 bases). Germline CDR1 and CDR2: SGDLS and YYNGEE. CDR3 size: 14 residues. With 0 bases removed from V and 3 bases from J, the gap between germline ends came to 7 bases. CDR3 nucleotide sequence: TGTGCCAGCAGCGTAGGACAGTTCAATCAGCCCCAGCATTTT. It yields the protein CASSVGQFNQPQHF.

The CDR3 reads CASSIAGRGLTNTEAFF. DNA of the CDR3: TGTGCCAGTAGTATTGCAGGCCGGGGTCTAACGAACACTGAAGCTTTCTTT. This sequence joins TRBV19 and TRBJ1-1; no definite D call. The CDR3 has 17 amino acids. Germline values: CDR1 LNHDA, CDR2 SQIVND (reference sequence). The V end was cut by 3 bases, the J end by 1 base, with 18 bases between.

V is TRBV5-6 and J is TRBJ2-6, with a possible D match to TRBD2 (5 bases). The CDR3 covers 15 residues. CDR1 SGHDT and CDR2 YYEEEE come from the germline V gene. V was clipped by 2 bases and J by 4 bases, with 10 bases between them. CDR3 sequence reads: CASSLTGSGANVLTF. CDR3 bases: TGTGCCAGCAGCTTAACGGGGTCCGGGGCCAACGTCCTGACTTTC.

CDR3 nucleotide sequence: TGTGCCAGCAGCGGACAGAATGCTGGTCAGCCCCAGCATTTT. Its translation: CASSGQNAGQPQHF. The rearrangement joins TRBV2 to TRBJ1-5; D perhaps matches TRBD1 (6 bases). Germline assignment: CDR1 SNHLY and CDR2 FYNNEI. The CDR3 spans 14 residues. The germline V and J ends were trimmed by 6 bases and 6 bases, with 15 bases remaining between them.

This chain links TRBV6-2 or TRBV6-3 with TRBJ1-6; weak D call: TRBD1 (5 bases). V was pared by 5 bases and J by 0 bases, with 20 bases between. Germline CDR1 MNHEY, CDR2 SVGEGT. The CDR3 runs to 19 residues. CDR3 loop: CASSPNRKHPSSYNSPLHF. CDR3 nucleotides: TGTGCCAGCAGTCCGAACAGGAAGCACCCCAGCTCCTATAATTCACCCCTCCACTTT.

V and J are TRBV5-1 and TRBJ2-5; TRBD2 aligns across 12 bases. The V segment lost 5 bases and the J segment 5 bases; nucleotides outside the gene matches: 7. The CDR3 contains 15 residues. Germline lookup yields CDR1 SGHRS and CDR2 YFSETQ. This CDR3 reads CASRRTSGVGETQYF. The CDR3 DNA follows: TGCGCCAGCAGACGGACTAGCGGGGTGGGGGAGACCCAGTACTTC.

The chain couples TRBV30 to TRBJ2-7; weak D call: TRBD1 (6 bases). Germline CDR1 is GTSNPN and CDR2 is SVGIG (reference sequence). The CDR3 consists of 14 residues. This CDR3 reads CVLTGQHLTYEQYF. The CDR3 DNA reads TGTGTCCTTACGGGACAACATTTGACCTACGAGCAGTACTTC.

The rearrangement links TRBV2 to TRBJ2-1; the match to TRBD1 covers 9 bases. V lost 6 bases to trimming and J lost 5 bases; unmatched junction nucleotides: 5. The CDR3 is 14 amino acids. Germline V gene lookup returns CDR1 SNHLY and CDR2 FYNNEI. The CDR3 DNA reads as TGTGCCAGCAGAGGACAGGGGTTCAACAATGAGCAGTTCTTC. Translated, it gives CASRGQGFNNEQFF.

The count of this clone is one. The rearrangement links TRBV29-1 to TRBJ1-3; D not resolved. Deletions cut 4 bases from V and 4 bases from J, with 5 bases between. CDR3 length: 11 residues. Germline V gene data show CDR1 as SQVTM and CDR2 as ANQGSEA. The CDR3 here is CSVVSGNTIYF. CDR3 DNA: TGCAGCGTTGTTTCAGGAAACACCATATATTTT.